This T cell receptor beta chain was profiled in a study of cytomegalovirus exposure and HLA in healthy donors. Study summary: From HLA-typed donors, an early data release held about 85 million unique TCRs. Study results and caveats: TCR association rates varied by HLA locus in a later analysis, with DRB1 highest and HLA-C lowest.

A multiplex PCR was run with 60 Vbeta primers and 13 Jbeta primers. Clones were sequenced by immunoSEQ multiplex PCR, and TCRdb holds only the in-frame ones, with some missing. Altogether fewer than 200,000 clones are present, 75% to 85% being singletons, with the ten largest covering roughly 4.4%. With regard to this clone: Its target is not known.

Germline V gene data show CDR1 as LNHNV and CDR2 as YYDKDF (reference sequence). V was cut by 8 bases and J by 6 bases, with 20 bases left in between. The CDR3 is made up of 14 amino acids. V gene TRBV15 combines with J gene TRBJ2-7; D perhaps matches TRBD1 (5 bases). The source of this sequence is a woman aged 18-29 years in good health and CMV-seropositive. Material: PBMCs. This CDR3 reads CATADDRRVGEQYF. The CDR3 region has the DNA TGTGCCACCGCTGACGATCGCAGGGTAGGCGAGCAGTACTTC.